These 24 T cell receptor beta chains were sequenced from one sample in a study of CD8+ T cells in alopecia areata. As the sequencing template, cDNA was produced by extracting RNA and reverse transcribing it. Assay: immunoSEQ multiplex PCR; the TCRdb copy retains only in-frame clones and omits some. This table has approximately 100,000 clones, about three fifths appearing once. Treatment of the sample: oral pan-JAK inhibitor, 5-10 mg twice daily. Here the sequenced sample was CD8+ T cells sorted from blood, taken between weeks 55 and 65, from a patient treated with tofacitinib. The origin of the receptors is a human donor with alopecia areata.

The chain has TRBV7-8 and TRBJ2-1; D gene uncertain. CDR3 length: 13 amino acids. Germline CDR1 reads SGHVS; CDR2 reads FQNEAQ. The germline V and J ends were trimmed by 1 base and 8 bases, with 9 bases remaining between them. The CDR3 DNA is TGTGCCAGCAGCTTAGGCCTAGAATATGAGCAGTTCTTC. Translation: CASSLGLEYEQFF.

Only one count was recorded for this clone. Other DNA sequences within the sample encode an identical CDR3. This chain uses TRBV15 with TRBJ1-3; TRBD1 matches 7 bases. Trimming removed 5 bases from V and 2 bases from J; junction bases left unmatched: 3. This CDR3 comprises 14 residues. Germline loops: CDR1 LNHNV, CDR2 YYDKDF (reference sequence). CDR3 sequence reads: CATSEGGTGNTIYF. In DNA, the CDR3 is TGTGCCACCAGCGAAGGGGGCACTGGAAACACCATATATTTT. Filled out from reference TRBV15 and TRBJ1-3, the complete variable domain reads DAMVIQNPRYQVTQFGKPVTLSCSQTLNHNVMYWYQQKSSQAPKLLFHYYDKDFNNEADTPDNFQSRRPNTSFCFLDIRSPGLGDTAMYLCATSEGGTGNTIYFGEGSWLTVV.

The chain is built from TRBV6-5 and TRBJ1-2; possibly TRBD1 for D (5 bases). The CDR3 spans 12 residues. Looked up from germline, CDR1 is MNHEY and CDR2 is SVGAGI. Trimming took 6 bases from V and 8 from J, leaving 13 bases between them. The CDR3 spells CASRAGTSGYTF. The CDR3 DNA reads TGTGCCAGCAGAGCCGGGACCAGCGGCTACACCTTC.

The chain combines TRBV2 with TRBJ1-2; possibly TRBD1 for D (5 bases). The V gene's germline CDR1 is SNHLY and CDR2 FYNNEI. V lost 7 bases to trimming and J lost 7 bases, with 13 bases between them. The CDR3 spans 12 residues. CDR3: CASTGTRFGYTF. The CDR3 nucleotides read TGTGCCAGCACTGGGACTCGATTTGGCTACACCTTC.

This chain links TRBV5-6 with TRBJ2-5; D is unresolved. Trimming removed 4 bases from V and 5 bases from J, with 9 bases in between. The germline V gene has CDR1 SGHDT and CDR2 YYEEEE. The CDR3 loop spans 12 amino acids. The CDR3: CASSPSAETQYF. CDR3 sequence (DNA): TGTGCCAGCAGCCCCTCGGCGGAGACCCAGTACTTC.

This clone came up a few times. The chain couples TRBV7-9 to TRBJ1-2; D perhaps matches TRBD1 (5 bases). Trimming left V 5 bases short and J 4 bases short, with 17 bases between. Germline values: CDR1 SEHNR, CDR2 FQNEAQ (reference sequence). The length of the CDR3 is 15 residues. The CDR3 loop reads CASSAGPDARYGYTF. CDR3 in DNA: TGTGCCAGCAGCGCGGGGCCGGACGCCCGCTATGGCTACACCTTC.

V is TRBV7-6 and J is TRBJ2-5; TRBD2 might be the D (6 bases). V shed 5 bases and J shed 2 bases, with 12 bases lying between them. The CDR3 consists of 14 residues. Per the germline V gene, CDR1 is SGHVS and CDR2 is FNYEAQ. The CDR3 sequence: CASSPRGTQETQYF. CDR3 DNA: TGTGCCAGCAGCCCTAGAGGGACTCAAGAGACCCAGTACTTC.

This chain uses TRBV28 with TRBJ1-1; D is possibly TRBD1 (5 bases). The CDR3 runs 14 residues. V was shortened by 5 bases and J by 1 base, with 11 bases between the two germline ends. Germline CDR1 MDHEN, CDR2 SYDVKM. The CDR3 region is CASSRLGENTEAFF. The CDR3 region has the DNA TGTGCCAGCAGTCGCCTGGGGGAGAACACTGAAGCTTTCTTT.

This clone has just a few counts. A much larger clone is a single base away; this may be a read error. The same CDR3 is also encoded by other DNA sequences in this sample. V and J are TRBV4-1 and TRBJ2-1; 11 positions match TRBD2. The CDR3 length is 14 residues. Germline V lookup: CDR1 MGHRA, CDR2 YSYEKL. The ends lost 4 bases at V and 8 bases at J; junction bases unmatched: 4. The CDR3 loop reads CASSLAGGRDEQFF. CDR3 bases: TGCGCCAGCAGCCTAGCGGGGGGGCGGGATGAGCAGTTCTTC.

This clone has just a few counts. The CDR3 nucleotides read TGTGCCAGCAGTGACTACACAGGGTCGAGCAATCAGCCCCAGCATTTT. Its translation: CASSDYTGSSNQPQHF. The chain links TRBV6-6 to TRBJ1-5; maybe TRBD1 (6 bases). Trimming removed 5 bases at V and 1 base at J, with 15 bases between. Germline V gene data show CDR1 as MNHNY and CDR2 as SVGAGI (reference sequence). The CDR3 has 16 amino acids.

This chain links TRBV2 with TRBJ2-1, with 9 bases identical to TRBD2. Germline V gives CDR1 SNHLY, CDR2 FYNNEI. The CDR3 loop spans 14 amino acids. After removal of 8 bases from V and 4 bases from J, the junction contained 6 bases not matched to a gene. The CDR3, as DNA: TGTGCCAGCGTAGCTAGCGGGGCATACAATGAGCAGTTCTTC. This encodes CASVASGAYNEQFF.

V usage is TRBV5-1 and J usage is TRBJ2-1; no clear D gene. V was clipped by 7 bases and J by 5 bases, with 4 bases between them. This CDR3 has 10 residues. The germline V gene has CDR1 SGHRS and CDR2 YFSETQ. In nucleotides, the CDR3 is TGCGCCAGCGGGAACAATGAGCAGTTCTTC. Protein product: CASGNNEQFF.

The CDR3 loop is CAASGDDYNEQFF. CDR3 DNA: TGTGCCGCAAGCGGGGACGACTACAATGAGCAGTTCTTC. The gene calls are TRBV27 and TRBJ2-1; 7 bases line up with TRBD2. J was trimmed by 3 bases and V by 11 bases; bases with no gene match: 7. The CDR3 consists of 13 residues. Germline values: CDR1 MNHEY, CDR2 SMNVEV (reference sequence).

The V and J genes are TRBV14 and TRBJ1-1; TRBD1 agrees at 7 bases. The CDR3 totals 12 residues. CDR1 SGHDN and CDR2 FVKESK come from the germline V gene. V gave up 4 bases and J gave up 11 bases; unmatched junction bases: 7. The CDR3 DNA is TGTGCCAGCAGCCCGTTGACAGGGACGGCTTTCTTT. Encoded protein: CASSPLTGTAFF.

This CDR3 reads CASSPGAGALRETQYF. CDR3 nucleotide sequence: TGTGCCAGCAGCCCGGGAGCGGGGGCGCTCCGGGAGACCCAGTACTTC. J is TRBJ2-5 and V is TRBV13; 8 bases line up with TRBD2. V was pared by 5 bases and J by 5 bases, with 13 bases of the junction left unmatched. Germline V gene lookup returns CDR1 PRHDT and CDR2 FYEKMQ (reference sequence). The CDR3 is 16 amino acids.

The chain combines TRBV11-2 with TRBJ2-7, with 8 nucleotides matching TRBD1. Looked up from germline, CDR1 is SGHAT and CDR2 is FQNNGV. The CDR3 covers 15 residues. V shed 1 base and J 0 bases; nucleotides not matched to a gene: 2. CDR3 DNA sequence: TGTGCCAGCAGCTTAGGACAGGGGCGCTCCTACGAGCAGTACTTC. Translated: CASSLGQGRSYEQYF.

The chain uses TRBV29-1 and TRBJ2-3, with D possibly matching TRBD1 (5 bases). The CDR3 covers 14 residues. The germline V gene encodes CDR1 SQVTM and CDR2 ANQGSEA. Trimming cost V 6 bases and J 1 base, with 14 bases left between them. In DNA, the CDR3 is TGCAGCGTAGCAGGGAAAAGGGGCACAGATACGCAGTATTTT. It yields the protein CSVAGKRGTDTQYF.

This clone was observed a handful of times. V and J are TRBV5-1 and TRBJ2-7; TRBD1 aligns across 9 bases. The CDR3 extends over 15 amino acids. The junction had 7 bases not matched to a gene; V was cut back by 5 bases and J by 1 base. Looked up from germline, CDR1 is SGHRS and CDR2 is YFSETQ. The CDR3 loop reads CASRIGTGKSYEQYF. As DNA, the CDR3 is TGCGCCAGCAGGATCGGGACAGGGAAGTCCTACGAGCAGTACTTC. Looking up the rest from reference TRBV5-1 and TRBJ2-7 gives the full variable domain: KAGVTQTPRYLIKTRGQQVTLSCSPISGHRSVSWYQQTPGQGLQFLFEYFSETQRNKGNFPGRFSGRQFSNSRSEMNVSTLELGDSALYLCASRIGTGKSYEQYFGPGTRLTVT.

In DNA, the CDR3 is TGTGCCAGCAGTTTCAACAGAAACTATGGCTACACCTTC. Translated, it gives CASSFNRNYGYTF. The chain joins TRBV27 to TRBJ1-2; the D is unclear. This CDR3 contains 13 residues. Germline CDR1 MNHEY, CDR2 SMNVEV (reference sequence). The V end was cut by 3 bases, the J end by 2 bases, with 7 bases between.

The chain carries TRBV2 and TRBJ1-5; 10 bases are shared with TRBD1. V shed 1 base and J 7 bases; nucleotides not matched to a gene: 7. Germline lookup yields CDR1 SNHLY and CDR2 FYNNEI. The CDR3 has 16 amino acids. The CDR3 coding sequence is TGTGCCAGCAGTGAAGGGACTGAGGACAGGGGGCAGCCCCAGCATTTT. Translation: CASSEGTEDRGQPQHF.

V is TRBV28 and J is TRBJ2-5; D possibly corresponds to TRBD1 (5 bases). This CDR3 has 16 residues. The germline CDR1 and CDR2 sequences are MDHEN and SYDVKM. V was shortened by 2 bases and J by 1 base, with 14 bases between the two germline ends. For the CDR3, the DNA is TGTGCCAGCAGTTTACCATGGGGCCTAGGCCAAGAGACCCAGTACTTC. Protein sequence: CASSLPWGLGQETQYF.

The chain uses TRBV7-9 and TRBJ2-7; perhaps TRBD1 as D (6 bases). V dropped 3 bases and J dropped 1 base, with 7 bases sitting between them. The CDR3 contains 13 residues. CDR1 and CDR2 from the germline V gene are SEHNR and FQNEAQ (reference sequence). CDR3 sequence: CASSFGQSYEQYF. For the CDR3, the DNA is TGTGCCAGCAGCTTCGGACAGTCCTACGAGCAGTACTTC. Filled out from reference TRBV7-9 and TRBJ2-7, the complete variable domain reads DTGVSQNPRHKITKRGQNVTFRCDPISEHNRLYWYRQTLGQGPEFLTYFQNEAQLEKSRLLSDRFSAERPKGSFSTLEIQRTEQGDSAMYLCASSFGQSYEQYFGPGTRLTVT.

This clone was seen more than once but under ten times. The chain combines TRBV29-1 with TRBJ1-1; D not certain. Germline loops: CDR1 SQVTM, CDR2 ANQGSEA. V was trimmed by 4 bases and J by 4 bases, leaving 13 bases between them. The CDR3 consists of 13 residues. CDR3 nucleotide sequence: TGCAGCGTTGTTGGGAAGAGAGTCACTGAAGCTTTCTTT. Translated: CSVVGKRVTEAFF.

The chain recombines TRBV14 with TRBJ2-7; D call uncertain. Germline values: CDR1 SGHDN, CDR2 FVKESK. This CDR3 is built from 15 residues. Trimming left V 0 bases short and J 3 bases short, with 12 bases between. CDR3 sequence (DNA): TGTGCCAGCAGCCAAGATGCAGGTCCCAACTACGAGCAGTACTTC. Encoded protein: CASSQDAGPNYEQYF. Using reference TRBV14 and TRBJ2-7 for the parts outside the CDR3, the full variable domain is EAGVTQFPSHSVIEKGQTVTLRCDPISGHDNLYWYRRVMGKEIKFLLHFVKESKQDESGMPNNRFLAERTGGTYSTLKVQPAELEDSGVYFCASSQDAGPNYEQYFGPGTRLTVT.